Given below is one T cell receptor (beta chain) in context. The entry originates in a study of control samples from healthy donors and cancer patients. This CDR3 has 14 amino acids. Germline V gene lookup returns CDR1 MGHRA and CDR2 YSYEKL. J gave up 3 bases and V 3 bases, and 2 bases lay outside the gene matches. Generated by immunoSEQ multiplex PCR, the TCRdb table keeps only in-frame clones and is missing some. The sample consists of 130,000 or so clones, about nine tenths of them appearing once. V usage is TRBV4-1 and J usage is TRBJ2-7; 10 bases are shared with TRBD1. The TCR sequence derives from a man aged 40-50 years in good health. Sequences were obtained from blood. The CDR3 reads CASSHRTGGYEQYF. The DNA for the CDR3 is TGCGCCAGCAGCCATCGGACAGGGGGCTACGAGCAGTACTTC.